Here is one T cell receptor beta chain with its context. Its antigen is unidentified. cDNA libraries for TCR alpha and TCR beta, carrying sample barcodes and UMIs, came from 5'RACE with constant-segment primers. TCRdb independently ran MiXCR on the 5' RACE reads; one entry per CDR3 protein. Of 15,000 or so distinct CDR3 sequences in the sample, 20% to 25% are singletons; the top ten hold 55% to 60%. This sample stems from a study of T-cell memory formation after mild COVID-19. Study-level findings and limits: A second wave expanding day 15 to 37 was CD4+-biased; contracting clones were balanced.

In germline, CDR1 is LGHNA, CDR2 YSLEER. The CDR3 runs to 14 residues. V lost 6 bases to trimming and J lost 0 bases, with 11 bases between them. Sequencing input: PBMCs or a T cell subset sorted from them (not recorded which). The chain carries TRBV4-3 and TRBJ1-1; D not certain. The source is a man aged 18 to 29 who had mild COVID-19 (a few samples of this study predate the infection). Cell type and time point are not known. The CDR3 nucleotides read TGCGCCAGCAGTGCAAGAAACATGAACACTGAAGCTTTCTTT. Protein: CASSARNMNTEAFF.